This TCR beta chain was sequenced during a study of blood T cells in healthy people across ages. Notes on this clonotype: Its matching antigen is unknown.

A second PCR, run for roughly 7 to 12 cycles, used a sample-barcoded 5' primer plus a J-beta primer mix. Through a template-switch adaptor with 12 random nucleotides, each cDNA molecule received a tag. TCRdb ran MiXCR on the 5' RACE reads and lists one entry per CDR3 protein. This table holds about 1,600,000 distinct CDR3 sequences, 42% found once. Overall study findings and caveats: CMV status of donors was unknown, possibly confounding expanded clonotype changes. Unsorted PBMCs blocked a conclusive comparison of naive and antigen-experienced cells. Long-lived and aged donors differed, with more naive CD4+ cells and higher diversity in the long-lived.

The receptor was derived from a woman aged 18-35 years in good health. The sample comprised blood.

The CDR3 here is CASSPGLRPNEQYF. CDR3 DNA sequence: TGTGCCAGCAGCCCGGGACTCCGCCCCAATGAGCAGTACTTC. The gene calls are TRBV7-2 and TRBJ2-5, with D maybe TRBD2 (6 bases). Trimming took off 5 bases at V and 11 bases at J, with 21 bases between the two ends. The CDR3 spans 14 residues. CDR1 is SGHTA and CDR2 is FQGNSA in the germline V gene.